This TCR beta chain was captured by sequencing in a study of T cell repertoires in cytomegalovirus infection. About the research overall: Public TCR beta signatures provided an indication of both CMV infection and a matching HLA type.

The sample holds many counts of this clonotype. Using its own MiXCR run on the reads, TCRdb lists one record per CDR3 protein. The table includes under 95,000 distinct CDR3 sequences, 4% detected once. CDR3 length: 17 amino acids. Germline V gene data show CDR1 as SGHTA and CDR2 as FQGNSA. The junction had 11 bases not matched to a gene; V was cut back by 4 bases and J by 7 bases. The gene calls are TRBV7-2 and TRBJ2-2, with 11 bases fitting TRBD2. What was sequenced was PBMCs. The clonotype comes from a human donor in good health (CMV status not recorded). Some clones in this sample may be carry-over from other donors' samples. The CDR3 DNA follows: TGTGCCAGCAGCTCCAGACTAGCGGGAACCATGGGCGGGGAGCTGTTTTTT. Its protein product is CASSSRLAGTMGGELFF.